A single T cell receptor (beta chain) is shown here with its context. What it binds is unknown. The data were taken from a study of cytomegalovirus exposure and HLA in healthy donors. Whole-study results and caveats: Researchers counted 150 to 200 TCR beta chains as cytomegalovirus-associated.

In germline, CDR1 is MNHNS, CDR2 SASEGT. The CDR3 loop spans 12 amino acids. The V and J ends lost 7 bases and 2 bases respectively, with 5 bases between them. Researchers ran the PCR with 60 Vbeta and 13 Jbeta primers. The table came from immunoSEQ multiplex PCR; TCRdb's copy has only in-frame clones and leaves some out. This table lists about 64,000 clones. The rearrangement joins TRBV6-1 to TRBJ2-2; no clear D. Material for sequencing was PBMCs. The sequence was collected from a woman between 18 and 30 years old in good health and CMV-seronegative. The CDR3 DNA reads TGTGCCAGCACCCTCAACACCGGGGAGCTGTTTTTT. It codes for CASTLNTGELFF.